The rows below give T cell receptor beta chains drawn from one sample of a study of T cell responses to AZD1222 COVID-19 vaccine. The protocol was immunoSEQ multiplex PCR, while the TCRdb copy is restricted to in-frame clones and leaves out a portion. The table shows 180,000 or so clones, with 80% to 95% occurring only once. Sequences were derived from peripheral blood, sampled on day 0 of AZD1222 vaccination. The receptors derive from an adult in good health. Both conserved end residues are part of each CDR3. The order of the fields is D gene, V gene, J gene, CDR3 length, clone size, CDR3 DNA, CDR3 protein. The D gene is left open where the match is weak. Some rows mark clone size as missing; the rest say once, few, many or name a class of expanded clone.

-	TRBV7-8	TRBJ2-5	16	-	TGTGCCAGCAGCTTATTACGTAGGCCGGGGAAAGAGACCCAGTACTTC	CASSLLRRPGKETQYF
TRBD2	TRBV5-1	TRBJ2-5	14	-	TGCGCCAGCAGCTGGAGCGGGGGTCGGGAGACCCAGTACTTC	CASSWSGGRETQYF
TRBD2	TRBV2	TRBJ2-1	18	-	TGTGCCAGCAGTGAAGGCCCTGACGGGCTAGCGGGAGATGATGAGCAGTTCTTC	CASSEGPDGLAGDDEQFF
TRBD2	TRBV19	TRBJ2-2	18	-	TGTGCCAGTAGTATGGGGGGGGGATATGCCCCGAACACCGGGGAGCTGTTTTTT	CASSMGGGYAPNTGELFF
-	TRBV18	TRBJ2-5	15	-	TGTGCCAGCTCACCTACCGAGGGGCTTCAAGAGACCCAGTACTTC	CASSPTEGLQETQYF
-	TRBV19	TRBJ2-1	12	-	TGTGCCAGTAGTATAGCAGGAAATGAGCAGTTCTTC	CASSIAGNEQFF
-	TRBV6-1	TRBJ2-6	15	few	TGTGCCAGCAGTGATTTAGGGACTGGGGCCAACGTCCTGACTTTC	CASSDLGTGANVLTF
TRBD1	TRBV15	TRBJ2-3	15	-	TGTGCCACCAGCATCCAGGGGGCTTCGGCAGATACGCAGTATTTT	CATSIQGASADTQYF
TRBD1	TRBV5-3	TRBJ1-5	15	-	TGTGCCAGAAGCTTATTCTTGACAGGGAATCAGCCCCAGCATTTT	CARSLFLTGNQPQHF
TRBD1	TRBV27	TRBJ2-7	12	-	TGTGCCACCCGGGACAGGTTATACGAGCAGTACTTC	CATRDRLYEQYF
-	TRBV19	TRBJ2-6	16	-	TGTGCCAGTAGTCCCCACACCAGCTCTGGGGCCAACGTCCTGACTTTC	CASSPHTSSGANVLTF
-	TRBV5-1	TRBJ2-3	12	once	TGCGCCAGCAGATGGGACACAGATACGCAGTATTTT	CASRWDTDTQYF